This record covers a single T cell receptor (beta chain). The read ends 3 residues before the CDR3 terminus; that terminus is restored from the germline J gene. These data originate in a study of T cells in women clearing cervical HPV infection. Data came from immunoSEQ multiplex PCR; TCRdb stores just in-frame clones and leaves some out. Its listing shows tens of thousands of clones. The germline gives CDR1 SGHVS, CDR2 FNYEAQ. The V segment lost 5 bases and the J segment 6 bases; nucleotides outside the gene matches: 3. The CDR3 spans 14 residues. The chain employs TRBV7-6 and TRBJ1-6; 8 nucleotides agree with TRBD1. This TCR was sampled from a woman aged 18 to 75 with a cervical HPV16 infection that either progressed to CIN3+ or cleared (not recorded which). The material sequenced was blood buffy coat. The CDR3 reads CASSMDRVNSPLHF. The CDR3 DNA, read in part, is TGTGCCAGCAGCATGGACAGGGTTAATTCACCC.